These 27 T cell receptor beta chains were sequenced from one sample in a study of cytomegalovirus exposure and HLA in healthy donors. Sequenced by immunoSEQ multiplex PCR; TCRdb stores in-frame clones only, minus some. The sample records some 150,000 clones, about nine tenths being singletons. Material for sequencing was PBMCs. Receptors were obtained from a man younger than 35 in good health and CMV-seropositive.

V usage is TRBV7-2 and J usage is TRBJ1-5; no reliable D call. CDR3 length: 14 amino acids. Germline V CDR1 and CDR2: SGHTA, FQGNSA. Between the trimmed V and J ends, which lost 5 bases and 9 bases, there was a span of 17 bases. The DNA for the CDR3 is TGTGCCAGCAGCCCGAGCTTAGGACTGCGGCCCCAGCATTTT. Translating gives CASSPSLGLRPQHF.

This clone came up a few times. The V call is TRBV28, the J call TRBJ1-2; D perhaps matches TRBD1 (5 bases). Germline CDR1 reads MDHEN; CDR2 reads SYDVKM. Trimming shortened V by 3 bases and J by 4 bases, and 9 bases separated the two germline ends. The CDR3 spans 13 residues. CDR3 region: CASSLWQGYGYTF. DNA of the CDR3: TGTGCCAGCAGTTTGTGGCAGGGCTATGGCTACACCTTC.

The genes are TRBV9 and TRBJ2-1; a weak D match, TRBD1 (5 bases). V lost 3 bases and J 2 bases, leaving 6 bases between the germline ends. The germline CDR1 and CDR2 sequences are SGDLS and YYNGEE. This CDR3 is built from 13 residues. In nucleotides, the CDR3 is TGTGCCAGCAGCGCAGGGACCTACAATGAGCAGTTCTTC. Its translation is CASSAGTYNEQFF.

V usage is TRBV9 and J usage is TRBJ2-2, with 8 nucleotides matching TRBD1. CDR1 is SGDLS, CDR2 YYNGEE, per germline. V was pared by 2 bases and J by 1 base, with 1 base of the junction left unmatched. The CDR3 sequence is 15 residues long. Written as DNA, the CDR3 is TGTGCCAGCAGCGTGACAGGGGTGAACACCGGGGAGCTGTTTTTT. It yields the protein CASSVTGVNTGELFF. The variable domain in full, completed from reference TRBV9 and TRBJ2-2, reads DSGVTQTPKHLITATGQRVTLRCSPRSGDLSVYWYQQSLDQGLQFLIQYYNGEERAKGNILERFSAQQFPDLHSELNLSSLELGDSALYFCASSVTGVNTGELFFGEGSRLTVL.

CDR3 protein: CASSRQGVQSVAFF. The CDR3 DNA reads TGTGCCAGCAGCCGACAGGGGGTTCAGAGCGTCGCTTTCTTT. This sequence joins TRBV5-6 and TRBJ1-1; 9 positions match TRBD1. The V and J ends lost 4 bases and 11 bases, in that order; junction bases with no gene match: 12. The CDR3 spans 14 residues. Per the germline V gene, CDR1 is SGHDT and CDR2 is YYEEEE. Full variable domain (remainder filled in from reference TRBV5-6 and TRBJ1-1): DAGVTQSPTHLIKTRGQQVTLRCSPKSGHDTVSWYQQALGQGPQFIFQYYEEEERQRGNFPDRFSGHQFPNYSSELNVNALLLGDSALYLCASSRQGVQSVAFFGQGTRLTVV.

V is TRBV5-1 and J is TRBJ2-7; 7 positions match TRBD2. V gave up 4 bases and J gave up 2 bases; unmatched junction bases: 12. The CDR3 has 16 amino acids. Germline lookup yields CDR1 SGHRS and CDR2 YFSETQ. CDR3 loop: CASSPVLGTITYEQYF. The CDR3 region has the DNA TGCGCCAGCAGCCCCGTTTTAGGGACTATTACCTACGAGCAGTACTTC.

The chain has TRBV9 and TRBJ2-2, with D hard to call. The CDR3 runs to 16 residues. Trimming removed 0 bases from V and 4 bases from J, with 13 bases in between. Germline V lookup: CDR1 SGDLS, CDR2 YYNGEE. The CDR3 coding sequence is TGTGCCAGCAGCGTAGGCCCGCCGTTAGCCACCGGGGAGCTGTTTTTT. Translation gives CASSVGPPLATGELFF.

This sequence joins TRBV28 and TRBJ1-4; 9 bases are shared with TRBD1. V was pared by 7 bases and J by 10 bases, with 13 bases of the junction left unmatched. CDR3 size: 15 residues. Looked up from germline, CDR1 is MDHEN and CDR2 is SYDVKM. DNA for the CDR3: TGTGCCAGCACCGCGCCGGGACAGGGAAAAGGAAAACTGTTTTTT. As protein: CASTAPGQGKGKLFF.

This chain connects TRBV7-9 to TRBJ2-7; TRBD2 matches 9 bases. Germline CDR1 and CDR2: SEHNR and FQNEAQ (reference sequence). The CDR3 totals 15 residues. The junction had 5 bases not matched to a gene; V was cut back by 1 base and J by 4 bases. The CDR3 DNA is TGTGCCAGCAGCTTAGGAGCGGGAGGACTTTACGAGCAGTACTTC. Translation: CASSLGAGGLYEQYF.

The chain couples TRBV5-1 to TRBJ2-3; 12 nucleotides agree with TRBD1. Looked up from germline, CDR1 is SGHRS and CDR2 is YFSETQ. The V and J ends lost 3 bases and 4 bases, in that order; junction bases with no gene match: 6. There are 16 residues in the CDR3. CDR3 protein: CASSSIRDRGPDTQYF. In DNA, the CDR3 is TGCGCCAGCAGCTCGATCCGGGACAGGGGGCCAGATACGCAGTATTTT.

V and J are TRBV19 and TRBJ1-2, with D perhaps TRBD1 (5 bases). This CDR3 region has 16 residues. Germline CDR1 and CDR2: LNHDA and SQIVND (reference sequence). V shed 4 bases and J shed 0 bases, with 15 bases lying between them. CDR3 DNA sequence: TGTGCCAGTAGTACCCTCGGCAGGGCGACTAACTATGGCTACACCTTC. Encoded protein: CASSTLGRATNYGYTF. Together with reference TRBV19 and TRBJ1-2, the CDR3 gives the full variable domain: DGGITQSPKYLFRKEGQNVTLSCEQNLNHDAMYWYRQDPGQGLRLIYYSQIVNDFQKGDIAEGYSVSREKKESFPLTVTSAQKNPTAFYLCASSTLGRATNYGYTFGSGTRLTVV.

This clone turned up a few times. The genes are TRBV9 and TRBJ1-1, with D unresolved. CDR1 and CDR2 from the germline V gene are SGDLS and YYNGEE. The V end lost 0 bases, the J end lost 1 base, and 7 bases lay between the germline ends. CDR3 length: 14 residues. CDR3 bases: TGTGCCAGCAGCGTAGAAGCCCAGAACACTGAAGCTTTCTTT. The encoded protein is CASSVEAQNTEAFF.

The chain couples TRBV9 to TRBJ1-1; possibly TRBD1 for D (5 bases). This CDR3 is built from 15 residues. V lost 3 bases and J lost 0, with 12 bases in between. Germline V lookup: CDR1 SGDLS, CDR2 YYNGEE. The CDR3 here is CASSAGGGLNTEAFF. The CDR3 DNA reads TGTGCCAGCAGCGCCGGGGGGGGATTGAACACTGAAGCTTTCTTT.

In its sample, this clone was seen once. This chain links TRBV5-1 with TRBJ1-2; D perhaps matches TRBD1 (5 bases). In germline, CDR1 is SGHRS, CDR2 YFSETQ. The V end lost 0 bases, the J end lost 4 bases, and 10 bases lay between the germline ends. This CDR3 has 14 amino acids. CDR3 bases: TGCGCCAGCAGCTTGGCCCAGGGCACCTATGGCTACACCTTC. Its translation: CASSLAQGTYGYTF.

Only one count was recorded for this clone. The chain couples TRBV4-3 to TRBJ2-7, with 9 bases aligning to TRBD2. The trim removed 4 bases at V and 0 bases at J, leaving 4 bases unmatched. Germline V gives CDR1 LGHNA, CDR2 YSLEER. The CDR3 totals 15 residues. The CDR3 loop is CASSRLAGSSYEQYF. Written as DNA, the CDR3 is TGCGCCAGCAGCCGCCTAGCGGGGAGCTCCTACGAGCAGTACTTC.

The CDR3 DNA follows: TGTGCCAGCAGCTGGTATAGCGGGAGGGAAAGCTCCTACAATGAGCAGTTCTTC. Protein sequence: CASSWYSGRESSYNEQFF. The J gene is TRBJ2-1, the V gene TRBV7-3; 11 nucleotides agree with TRBD2. Germline loops: CDR1 SGHTA, CDR2 FQGTGA. Unmatched junction bases numbered 8, after V lost 4 bases and J lost 0 bases. The CDR3 contains 18 residues.

The DNA of the CDR3 is TGTGCCAGCAGACCCTTTCGGGGAGCCAACGAGCAGTACTTC. Protein sequence: CASRPFRGANEQYF. This chain connects TRBV11-1 to TRBJ2-7, with a weak D call TRBD2 (5 bases). CDR3 length equals 14 residues. V was pared by 6 bases and J by 5 bases, with 17 bases between. Germline CDR1 reads SGHAT; CDR2 reads FQDESV (reference sequence).

This clone occurred a few times. The V gene is TRBV30, the J gene TRBJ2-2; possibly TRBD2 for D (5 bases). Per germline, CDR1 GTSNPN and CDR2 SVGIG (reference sequence). Trimming took 4 bases from V and 5 from J, leaving 20 bases between them. This CDR3 has 16 amino acids. The CDR3 DNA reads as TGTGCCTGGAACCCAAGTAATCGGGGTGGAACCGGGGAGCTGTTTTTT. Residues: CAWNPSNRGGTGELFF.

The chain uses TRBV29-1 and TRBJ2-1, with D possibly being TRBD1 (6 bases). This CDR3 contains 11 residues. Trimming took off 7 bases at V and 10 bases at J, with 14 bases between the two ends. CDR1 and CDR2 from the germline V gene are SQVTM and ANQGSEA. The CDR3 coding sequence is TGCAGCGGGGGGCAGTTCTTAGAGCAGTTCTTC. The encoded protein is CSGGQFLEQFF.

CDR3 sequence (DNA): TGTGCCAGCAGTTTTGCAGCGTCGGCTAGCGGGGAGGGGGGTACGCAGTATTTT. Residues: CASSFAASASGEGGTQYF. V usage is TRBV27 and J usage is TRBJ2-3, with TRBD2 matching over 9 bases. The CDR3 runs 18 residues. Germline CDR1 is MNHEY and CDR2 is SMNVEV (reference sequence). J gave up 8 bases and V 3 bases, and 18 bases lay outside the gene matches.

J is TRBJ2-5 and V is TRBV19, with D tentatively TRBD2 (6 bases). Germline V gives CDR1 LNHDA, CDR2 SQIVND (reference sequence). This CDR3 spans 13 amino acids. Trimming removed 10 bases from V and 0 bases from J, with 12 bases in between. The CDR3 DNA reads as TGTGCCACCAGGCGGGACTACCAAGAGACCCAGTACTTC. Its protein product is CATRRDYQETQYF.

Concerning this clone: Sequence at one end of the junction differs from germline and may be a read error. The rearrangement uses TRBV9 and TRBJ1-2; D call uncertain. The CDR3 sequence is 16 residues long. The V gene's germline CDR1 is SGDLS and CDR2 YYNGEE. CDR3: CASSPFQEGSNYGYTF. In nucleotides, the CDR3 is TGTGCCAGCAGCCCCTTTCAGGAGGGCAGTAACTATGGCTACACTTTC. The full variable domain, rest sourced from reference TRBV9 and TRBJ1-2, is DSGVTQTPKHLITATGQRVTLRCSPRSGDLSVYWYQQSLDQGLQFLIQYYNGEERAKGNILERFSAQQFPDLHSELNLSSLELGDSALYFCASSPFQEGSNYGYTFGSGTRLTVV.

The J gene is TRBJ2-2, the V gene TRBV15; D is possibly TRBD1 (5 bases). From germline, CDR1 is LNHNV and CDR2 YYDKDF (reference sequence). Trimming cost V 9 bases and J 6 bases, with 17 bases left between them. The CDR3 totals 14 residues. The CDR3 is CATQEGVRAGELFF. CDR3 coding DNA: TGTGCCACTCAAGAAGGGGTACGAGCCGGGGAGCTGTTTTTT.

The V gene is TRBV19, the J gene TRBJ1-2; 8 bases are shared with TRBD1. The germline CDR1 and CDR2 sequences are LNHDA and SQIVND (reference sequence). The CDR3 has 14 amino acids. Losses at the gene ends were 9 bases for V and 2 bases for J; bases not matched to a gene: 8. The CDR3 DNA sequence: TGTGCCAGCGGACAGGGATCTGGAAACTATGGCTACACCTTC. Its protein is CASGQGSGNYGYTF.

The V and J genes are TRBV27 and TRBJ2-1; D gene unclear. The CDR3 extends over 13 amino acids. CDR1 MNHEY and CDR2 SMNVEV come from the germline V gene (reference sequence). V was pared by 4 bases and J by 4 bases, with 8 bases between. The CDR3 DNA reads as TGTGCCAGCAGTTCCCGCACATACAATGAGCAGTTCTTC. Translating gives CASSSRTYNEQFF.

The V gene is TRBV11-2, the J gene TRBJ2-1, with D unclear. Germline V gives CDR1 SGHAT, CDR2 FQNNGV. The CDR3 extends over 13 amino acids. V dropped 5 bases and J dropped 1 base, with 6 bases sitting between them. The CDR3 DNA follows: TGTGCCAGCAGCATCTTTTCCTACAATGAGCAGTTCTTC. Translating it yields CASSIFSYNEQFF.

This clone was recorded a few times. CDR3 sequence (DNA): TGTGCCAGCAGCTTGGACAGGCATTCACCCCTCCACTTT. Residues: CASSLDRHSPLHF. This chain links TRBV7-3 with TRBJ1-6; 7 bases are shared with TRBD1. The germline CDR1 and CDR2 sequences are SGHTA and FQGTGA. V was clipped by 3 bases and J by 8 bases; unmatched bases: 1. The CDR3 totals 13 residues.